This T cell receptor beta chain was recovered during a study of response to subunit inactivated influenza vaccine. One entry per CDR3 protein, called by TCRdb with MiXCR from the RT-PCR reads. The profile shows roughly 760,000 distinct CDR3 sequences, 20% to 25% of them singletons. This clonotype appeared a few times. Its target is unknown. Findings and limits, study-wide: Authors suggested each seasonal flu vaccination may recruit only limited numbers of new T cells.

Germline V CDR1 and CDR2: DFQATT, SNEGSKA (reference sequence). V lost 3 bases, J lost 2 bases, and 11 bases lay in between. There are 13 residues in the CDR3. The sequencing here drew on PBMCs from blood, taken roughly 5 days after vaccination. The sequence came from a man aged 50 or older who received an inactivated influenza vaccine. J is TRBJ2-7 and V is TRBV20-1; perhaps TRBD1 as D (6 bases). CDR3: CSARVQGTYEQYF. CDR3 in DNA: TGCAGTGCTAGGGTACAGGGAACCTACGAGCAGTACTTC.